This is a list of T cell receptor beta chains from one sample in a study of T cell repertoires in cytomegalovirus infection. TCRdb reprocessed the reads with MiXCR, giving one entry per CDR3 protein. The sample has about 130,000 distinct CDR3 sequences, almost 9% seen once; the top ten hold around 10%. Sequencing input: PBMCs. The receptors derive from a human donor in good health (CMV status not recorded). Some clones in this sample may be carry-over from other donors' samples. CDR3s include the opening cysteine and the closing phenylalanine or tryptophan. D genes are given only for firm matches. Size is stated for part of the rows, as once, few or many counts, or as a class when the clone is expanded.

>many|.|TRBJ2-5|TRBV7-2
CASSSVQETQYF
TGTGCCAGCAGCAGCGTCCAAGAGACCCAGTACTTC
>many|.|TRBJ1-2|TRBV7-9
CASSLISGPYHYGYTF
TGTGCCAGCAGCTTAATCTCGGGACCTTATCACTATGGCTACACCTTC
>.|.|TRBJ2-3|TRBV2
CARGMRGVTDTQYF
TGTGCCAGAGGGATGAGGGGGGTCACAGATACGCAGTATTTT
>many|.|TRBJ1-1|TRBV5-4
CASSLAFIDTEAFF
TGTGCCAGCAGCTTGGCATTCATCGACACTGAAGCTTTCTTT
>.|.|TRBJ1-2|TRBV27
CASSPRPDIYGYTF
TGTGCCAGCAGCCCTCGGCCGGACATCTATGGCTACACCTTC
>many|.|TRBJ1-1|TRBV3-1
CASSALRGGTEAFF
TGTGCCAGCAGCGCCCTCCGGGGGGGAACTGAAGCTTTCTTT
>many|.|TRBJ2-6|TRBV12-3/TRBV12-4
CASRSLVSGANVLTF
TGTGCCAGCAGGTCATTGGTCTCTGGGGCCAACGTCCTGACTTTC
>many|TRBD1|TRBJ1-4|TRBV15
CATSRDRGANEKLFF
TGTGCCACCAGCAGGGACAGGGGTGCTAATGAAAAACTGTTTTTT
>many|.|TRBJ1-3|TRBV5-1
CASSQSATGLNSGNTIYF
TGCGCCAGCAGTCAATCCGCCACAGGCCTGAACTCTGGAAACACCATATATTTT
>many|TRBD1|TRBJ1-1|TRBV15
CATSRDRGNTEAFF
TGTGCCACCAGCCGGGACAGGGGGAACACTGAAGCTTTCTTT
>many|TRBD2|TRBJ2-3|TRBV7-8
CASRLAGYFTDTQYF
TGTGCCAGCAGACTAGCGGGATACTTCACAGATACGCAGTATTTT
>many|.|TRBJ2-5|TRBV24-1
CATSDTGGQETQYF
TGTGCCACCAGTGATACCGGGGGTCAAGAGACCCAGTACTTC
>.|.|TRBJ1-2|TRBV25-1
CASSELSNTGNYGYTF
TGTGCCAGCAGTGAATTAAGCAACACGGGCAACTATGGCTACACCTTC
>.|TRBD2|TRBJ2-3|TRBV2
CASSEGRGLAGGPAQYF
TGTGCCAGCAGTGAAGGGAGAGGACTAGCGGGGGGGCCCGCGCAGTATTTT